The clone carrying this T cell receptor (beta chain) showed up many times. This sample's time point: newly diagnosed GD, antithyroid drugs for less than 3 months. The TCR library was made from RNA extracted from PBMCs. Patients came from an endocrinology department in Xi'an, China. The data were taken from a study of regulatory T cells in long-lasting Graves disease. Trimming stripped 4 bases from V and 7 bases from J, with 8 bases between. Germline values: CDR1 SQVTM, CDR2 ANQGSEA. This CDR3 region has 11 residues. Both iRepertoire HTBI primers and Arm-PCR of CDR3 regions were used to build the TCR beta libraries. The authors' processing: Segment identification across samples yielded around 64 TRBV and 13 to 15 TRBJ segments. Using its own MiXCR run on the multiplex PCR reads, TCRdb lists one record per CDR3 protein. The V and J calls here are based on TCRdb, not the publication. Counted here are 300,000 to 400,000 distinct CDR3 sequences, about a sixth occurring once; the ten biggest clones make up roughly 27%.

The sample was also linked to a second study, of T cells in Graves' hyperthyroidism and ophthalmopathy. This second study says: Patients showing uncontrolled infection, other autoimmune disease, pregnancy or lactation were ineligible.

Here the sequenced sample was peripheral blood mononuclear cells (PBMCs), taken at new diagnosis, from a patient treated with antithyroid drugs. The receptor's source is a man between 35 and 55 years old with Graves disease. The chain combines TRBV29-1 with TRBJ1-5; D gene ambiguous. CDR3 region: CSVGDGQPQHF. CDR3 DNA sequence: TGCAGCGTTGGCGACGGGCAGCCCCAGCATTTT.